Below, 14 T cell receptor beta chains from the same sample are listed, as sequenced in a study of cytotoxic CD8 clonotypes in ibrutinib-treated CLL. TCRdb's copy holds only in-frame clones and misses some; the assay was immunoSEQ multiplex PCR. The data show about 300,000 clones, around 77% seen once. The source material was PBMCs, sampled at disease progression, from a patient treated with ibrutinib. These receptors originate from a human donor with chronic lymphocytic leukemia.

The chain has TRBV11-2 and TRBJ1-1, with D possibly being TRBD1 (5 bases). The germline V and J ends were trimmed by 4 bases and 10 bases, with 16 bases remaining between them. CDR1 and CDR2 (germline): SGHAT, FQNNGV. CDR3 size: 13 residues. As DNA, the CDR3 is TGTGCCAGCAGCTCCCCGGGGCGAATTGTAGCTTTCTTT. It yields the protein CASSSPGRIVAFF.

This sequence joins TRBV4-3 and TRBJ2-4, with 8 nucleotides matching TRBD2. J lost 0 bases, V lost 3 bases, and 10 bases had no gene match. The CDR3 runs to 18 residues. CDR1 and CDR2 from the germline V gene are LGHNA and YSLEER. CDR3 region: CASSQRTGTRVAKNIQYF. As DNA, the CDR3 is TGCGCCAGCAGCCAGCGTACCGGGACTAGGGTAGCCAAAAACATTCAGTACTTC.

The chain links TRBV4-1 to TRBJ2-7; weak D call: TRBD1 (6 bases). The germline V and J ends were trimmed by 5 bases and 0 bases, with 11 bases remaining between them. CDR3 length: 14 amino acids. Germline lookup yields CDR1 MGHRA and CDR2 YSYEKL. The CDR3 DNA is TGCGCCAGCAGCACGCGGACAGTCTCCTACGAGCAGTACTTC. Translated: CASSTRTVSYEQYF.

V usage is TRBV18 and J usage is TRBJ1-2, with D possibly being TRBD1 (5 bases). The CDR3 sequence is 13 residues long. V lost 3 bases and J lost 5, with 10 bases in between. The germline CDR1 and CDR2 sequences are KGHSH and LQKENI. CDR3 protein: CASSPSREYGYTF. The DNA for the CDR3 is TGTGCCAGCTCACCGTCCAGGGAATATGGCTACACCTTC.

The chain couples TRBV19 to TRBJ2-1; the match to TRBD2 covers 8 bases. V gave up 1 base and J gave up 1 base; unmatched junction bases: 15. In germline, CDR1 is LNHDA, CDR2 SQIVND (reference sequence). The CDR3 has 20 amino acids. CDR3 protein: CASSIGPSGSGWNSYNEQFF. Written as DNA, the CDR3 is TGTGCCAGTAGTATAGGGCCGAGCGGGAGTGGATGGAATTCCTACAATGAGCAGTTCTTC.

The chain joins TRBV5-1 to TRBJ2-2; D perhaps matches TRBD2 (6 bases). V dropped 4 bases and J dropped 6 bases, with 10 bases sitting between them. Germline values: CDR1 SGHRS, CDR2 YFSETQ. The CDR3 runs 13 residues. CDR3 region: CASSRDSPGELFF. CDR3 nucleotide sequence: TGCGCCAGCAGCCGGGACTCTCCCGGGGAGCTGTTTTTT. Full variable domain (rest looked up from reference TRBV5-1 and TRBJ2-2): KAGVTQTPRYLIKTRGQQVTLSCSPISGHRSVSWYQQTPGQGLQFLFEYFSETQRNKGNFPGRFSGRQFSNSRSEMNVSTLELGDSALYLCASSRDSPGELFFGEGSRLTVL.

Worth noting for this clone: This sample also contains other DNA sequences that code for the same CDR3. The chain links TRBV18 to TRBJ2-2; D not resolved. This CDR3 has 13 residues. Germline CDR1 reads KGHSH; CDR2 reads LQKENI. V lost 2 bases and J 5 bases, leaving 6 bases between the germline ends. CDR3 sequence: CASSPRETGELFF. The DNA of the CDR3 is TGTGCCAGCTCACCAAGGGAAACCGGGGAGCTGTTTTTT.

This clone was seen just once. V usage is TRBV7-8 and J usage is TRBJ1-2; maybe TRBD1 (6 bases). There are 15 residues in the CDR3. Per the germline V gene, CDR1 is SGHVS and CDR2 is FQNEAQ. V was trimmed by 5 bases and J by 7 bases, leaving 20 bases between them. The CDR3 DNA follows: TGTGCCAGCAGCCACGGGACATCCGTATATGGTGGCTACACCTTC. It encodes CASSHGTSVYGGYTF.

J is TRBJ2-4 and V is TRBV4-1; 7 bases map to TRBD2. The CDR3 is 15 amino acids. V gave up 5 bases and J gave up 6 bases; unmatched junction bases: 10. Germline CDR1 is MGHRA and CDR2 is YSYEKL. CDR3 coding DNA: TGCGCCAGCAGCTACATTCTGGGGGGGACAAACATTCAGTACTTC. Its protein product is CASSYILGGTNIQYF.

This clone was observed many times. This specimen includes other DNA sequences encoding the same CDR3. This rearrangement joins TRBV7-8 to TRBJ2-7; maybe TRBD2 (6 bases). Germline CDR1 is SGHVS and CDR2 is FQNEAQ. The CDR3 covers 15 residues. V was trimmed by 3 bases and J by 1 base, leaving 13 bases between them. The CDR3 DNA follows: TGTGCCAGCAGCTTTCCGGCCGGGGGATCCTACGAGCAGTACTTC. Translating it yields CASSFPAGGSYEQYF.

This chain connects TRBV9 to TRBJ2-1, with 13 bases fitting TRBD2. J was trimmed by 12 bases and V by 2 bases; bases with no gene match: 8. The CDR3 consists of 15 residues. CDR1 and CDR2 (germline): SGDLS, YYNGEE. The CDR3 spells CASSVGLAGEVVQFF. CDR3 DNA: TGTGCCAGCAGCGTCGGACTAGCGGGAGAGGTCGTGCAGTTCTTC.

The chain recombines TRBV28 with TRBJ2-5, with D possibly being TRBD1 or TRBD2 (6 bases each). V lost 11 bases and J 4 bases, leaving 17 bases between the germline ends. The CDR3 has 13 residues. The germline CDR1 and CDR2 sequences are MDHEN and SYDVKM. CDR3 in amino acids: CAGGTRNGETQYF. The DNA for the CDR3 is TGTGCCGGGGGGACAAGGAACGGAGAGACCCAGTACTTC.

The chain uses TRBV28 and TRBJ1-2; D not certain. Trimming cost V 5 bases and J 2 bases, with 9 bases left between them. This CDR3 region has 13 residues. Germline-derived CDR1 and CDR2 are MDHEN and SYDVKM. CDR3 sequence: CASSRAGNYGYTF. The CDR3 nucleotides read TGTGCCAGCAGTAGAGCGGGGAACTATGGCTACACCTTC.

The chain joins TRBV5-6 to TRBJ1-4; a weak D match, TRBD1 (5 bases). This CDR3 has 16 amino acids. V was shortened by 0 bases and J by 5 bases, with 14 bases between the two germline ends. CDR1 and CDR2 (germline): SGHDT, YYEEEE. CDR3 sequence: CASSLELGTGNEKLFF. The CDR3 bases are TGTGCCAGCAGCTTGGAACTTGGGACGGGGAATGAAAAACTGTTTTTT.